Listed below are T cell receptor beta chains from one sample, sequenced in a study of radiotherapy plus CTLA-4 blockade in lung cancer. The method was immunoSEQ multiplex PCR; TCRdb's version includes in-frame clones alone and lacks a portion of them. The sample contains 80,000 to 100,000 clones, roughly 80% of which appear only once. The starting material was peripheral blood, obtained from a patient treated with radiotherapy plus ipilimumab. The receptors originated from a human donor with non-small cell lung cancer who had a partial response to radiotherapy plus ipilimumab. CDR3s include the opening cysteine and the closing phenylalanine or tryptophan. The D gene is left open where the match is weak. Part of the rows lack a size; the others show once, few, many or a class for expanded clones.

v_call,clone_size,j_call,d_call,cdr3_length,cdr3_aa,cdr3_nt
TRBV2,NA,TRBJ1-1,NA,14,CASSEGLGNTEAFF,TGTGCCAGCAGTGAAGGCCTCGGGAACACTGAAGCTTTCTTT
TRBV7-9,NA,TRBJ1-5,NA,16,CASSAIRHLSNQPQHF,TGTGCCAGCAGCGCAATCCGACATCTATCCAATCAGCCCCAGCATTTT
TRBV7-8,NA,TRBJ2-1,NA,16,CASSLGEGGSYNEQFF,TGTGCCAGCAGCTTAGGGGAGGGGGGAAGCTACAATGAGCAGTTCTTC
TRBV18,once,TRBJ1-1,NA,14,CASSPLTEDTEAFF,TGTGCCAGCTCACCGTTGACGGAGGACACTGAAGCTTTCTTT
TRBV7-2,NA,TRBJ1-5,NA,15,CASRKSGQPNQPQHF,TGTGCCAGCAGGAAATCTGGACAGCCGAATCAGCCCCAGCATTTT
TRBV30,few,TRBJ2-3,NA,15,CAWSSIWAQGRAQYF,TGTGCCTGGAGTTCCATTTGGGCTCAGGGAAGGGCGCAGTATTTT
TRBV7-3,NA,TRBJ2-2,TRBD1,18,CASSLTHDRGLNTGELFF,TGTGCCAGCAGCTTAACCCATGACAGGGGACTCAACACCGGGGAGCTGTTTTTT
TRBV19,once,TRBJ2-1,TRBD2,14,CASKRTSGANEQFF,TGTGCCAGTAAGAGGACTAGCGGAGCCAATGAGCAGTTCTTC
TRBV18,NA,TRBJ1-5,NA,14,CASSPGGSNQPQHF,TGTGCCAGCTCACCAGGAGGAAGCAATCAGCCCCAGCATTTT
TRBV7-3,NA,TRBJ2-1,TRBD2,18,CASSPRTSGRPTYNEQFF,TGTGCCAGCAGCCCTAGGACTAGCGGGAGGCCCACCTACAATGAGCAGTTCTTC
TRBV7-2,NA,TRBJ1-1,NA,19,CASSLADRERTGENTEAFF,TGTGCCAGCAGCTTAGCGGATCGGGAAAGGACGGGAGAAAACACTGAAGCTTTCTTT
TRBV28,NA,TRBJ1-4,TRBD1,15,CASSSPGQLNEKLFF,TGTGCCAGCAGTTCCCCGGGACAGCTTAATGAAAAACTGTTTTTT
TRBV5-1,NA,TRBJ1-2,TRBD1,14,CASSALTGKGGYTF,TGCGCCAGCAGCGCCCTGACAGGGAAAGGCGGCTACACCTTC
TRBV7-6,many,TRBJ2-4,TRBD2,16,CASSSGLAGMGNIQYF,TGTGCCAGCAGCTCTGGACTAGCGGGTATGGGAAACATTCAGTACTTC
TRBV30,NA,TRBJ2-7,NA,14,CAWSGQSDSYEQYF,TGTGCCTGGAGTGGACAATCCGACTCCTACGAGCAGTACTTC
TRBV28,NA,TRBJ1-2,NA,12,CASSARVYGYTF,TGTGCCAGCAGTGCCCGGGTGTATGGCTACACCTTC
TRBV11-2,NA,TRBJ1-1,TRBD1,16,CASSVRDRGRNTEAFF,TGTGCCAGCAGCGTCCGGGACAGGGGCCGGAACACTGAAGCTTTCTTT
TRBV5-1,NA,TRBJ2-4,TRBD1,13,CASSRGQGNIQYF,TGCGCCAGCAGTCGGGGACAGGGGAACATTCAGTACTTC
TRBV9,NA,TRBJ1-1,TRBD1,15,CASSDGQGAKTEAFF,TGTGCCAGCAGCGACGGACAGGGGGCGAAAACTGAAGCTTTCTTT
TRBV9,NA,TRBJ2-3,TRBD2,17,CASSSRLAGGLTDTQYF,TGTGCCAGCAGCTCACGACTAGCGGGAGGGCTCACAGATACGCAGTATTTT
TRBV6-5,NA,TRBJ2-1,TRBD1,14,CASTTGTGRNEQFF,TGTGCCAGCACAACCGGGACAGGAAGAAATGAGCAGTTCTTC
TRBV27,NA,TRBJ2-5,TRBD2,15,CASSLNFGGQETQYF,TGTGCCAGCAGTTTGAATTTCGGGGGGCAAGAGACCCAGTACTTC
TRBV30,NA,TRBJ1-2,TRBD1,14,CAWTAGQGKDGYTF,TGTGCCTGGACGGCGGGACAGGGAAAGGATGGCTACACCTTC
TRBV19,NA,TRBJ2-1,TRBD2,13,CAIGGSSYNEQFF,TGTGCCATTGGCGGGAGCTCCTACAATGAGCAGTTCTTC
TRBV15,NA,TRBJ2-7,NA,16,CATSRDKTGSSYEQYF,TGTGCCACCAGCAGAGATAAGACGGGAAGCTCCTACGAGCAGTACTTC
TRBV6-5,few,TRBJ1-2,NA,14,CASSYRGIDYGYTF,TGTGCCAGCAGTTACAGGGGAATAGACTATGGCTACACCTTC
TRBV19,NA,TRBJ2-1,TRBD1,16,CASSIDPGQPYNEQFF,TGTGCCAGTAGTATAGACCCGGGACAGCCTTACAATGAGCAGTTCTTC
TRBV7-2,NA,TRBJ2-7,TRBD2,17,CASSHGASGSFTYEQYF,TGTGCCAGCAGCCATGGGGCTAGCGGGAGTTTCACCTACGAGCAGTACTTC
TRBV19,NA,TRBJ2-2,NA,16,CASSPTSSPNTGELFF,TGTGCCAGTAGTCCCACTAGCTCCCCGAACACCGGGGAGCTGTTTTTT
TRBV14,NA,TRBJ2-2,NA,15,CASSQERQVVGELFF,TGTGCCAGCAGCCAAGAAAGGCAGGTCGTTGGGGAGCTGTTTTTT